The present entry profiles one T cell receptor beta chain with its context. As yet, its antigen is unknown. Generated by immunoSEQ multiplex PCR, the TCRdb table keeps only in-frame clones and is missing some. Among over 120,000 clones, roughly 90% were seen once, and the ten largest hold 1.7%. This specimen comes from a study of T cell responses to AZD1222 COVID-19 vaccine. For the study at large: Second-dose timings of about 4 or about 12 weeks were pooled.

General study findings and limits: Vaccine-associated CD4 TCRs ranged over spike, dominating at 160-218 and 743-854. White British donors predominated, females outnumbered males, and clonal diversity was possibly underestimated. Targeting of unmutated variant regions was reportedly seen in nearly half of spike-specific TCRs.

The specimen comprised peripheral blood, sampled on day 0 of AZD1222 vaccination. The receptor was isolated from an adult in good health.

The CDR3 DNA reads as TGTGCCAGCAGTGAGAGCGGGAGATCGACGCAAGAGACCCAGTACTTC. Amino acids: CASSESGRSTQETQYF. The gene calls are TRBV25-1 and TRBJ2-5, with 8 bases lining up with TRBD2. Germline values: CDR1 MGHDK, CDR2 SYGVNS. The junction had 8 bases not matched to a gene; V was cut back by 3 bases and J by 2 bases. The CDR3 length is 16 residues.